A single sample is the source of the 11 T cell receptor beta chains below, sequenced in a study of T cell changes during pregnancy in multiple sclerosis. This table comes from immunoSEQ multiplex PCR, and its TCRdb copy is limited to in-frame clones, with some not included. This repertoire shows tens of thousands of clones, about 90% found once; its top ten account for 20% to 30%. This material consisted of CD8+ T cells from peripheral blood mononuclear cells, taken before pregnancy. These receptors were collected from a female donor with multiple sclerosis, enrolled in a pregnancy study.

This clone appeared a single time. The chain uses TRBV6-1 and TRBJ2-2; a weak D match, TRBD2 (5 bases). The germline V and J ends were trimmed by 11 bases and 6 bases, with 16 bases remaining between them. CDR3 size: 13 residues. The V gene's germline CDR1 is MNHNS and CDR2 SASEGT. The CDR3 DNA follows: TGTGCCGGGTATCACTGGGGAGCCGGGGAGCTGTTTTTT. Translated, it gives CAGYHWGAGELFF.

This clone appeared a single time. The chain uses TRBV6-5 and TRBJ2-3; TRBD2 matches 12 bases. Germline V gene lookup returns CDR1 MNHEY and CDR2 SVGAGI. This CDR3 has 14 amino acids. V was pared by 8 bases and J by 8 bases, with 8 bases of the junction left unmatched. DNA for the CDR3: TGTGCCAGCTCCGGGAAACTAGCGGGAGGTACGCAGTATTTT. Its protein is CASSGKLAGGTQYF.

The V call is TRBV10-3, the J call TRBJ1-5; a possible D gene is TRBD1 (5 bases). This CDR3 comprises 17 residues. The germline V and J ends were trimmed by 4 bases and 0 bases, with 16 bases remaining between them. CDR1 and CDR2 from the germline V gene are ENHRY and SYGVKD. DNA of the CDR3: TGTGCCATCAGTGGGGGACCTGGGAGGGATAGCAATCAGCCCCAGCATTTT. Its protein product is CAISGGPGRDSNQPQHF.

This clone came up once. This chain links TRBV7-9 with TRBJ2-7, with TRBD1 matching over 8 bases. Unmatched junction bases numbered 5, after V lost 2 bases and J lost 5 bases. Looked up from germline, CDR1 is SEHNR and CDR2 is FQNEAQ (reference sequence). This CDR3 has 14 amino acids. The CDR3 coding sequence is TGTGCCAGCAGCTTACAGGGGGCGCTCCACGAGCAGTACTTC. Amino acids: CASSLQGALHEQYF.

The chain links TRBV19 to TRBJ2-7; TRBD1 matches 7 bases. The trim removed 3 bases at V and 5 bases at J, leaving 7 bases unmatched. Looked up from germline, CDR1 is LNHDA and CDR2 is SQIVND (reference sequence). This CDR3 is 14 amino acids long. CDR3 amino acids: CASSIVLGQNEQYF. CDR3 coding DNA: TGTGCCAGTAGTATTGTTCTGGGACAGAACGAGCAGTACTTC.

The genes are TRBV7-9 and TRBJ2-1; 9 nucleotides align to TRBD1. The junction had 5 bases not matched to a gene; V was cut back by 3 bases and J by 5 bases. From germline, CDR1 is SEHNR and CDR2 FQNEAQ (reference sequence). The CDR3 contains 15 residues. The CDR3 DNA sequence: TGTGCCAGCAGCTTCCCGGGACAGGGTGACAATGAGCAGTTCTTC. As protein: CASSFPGQGDNEQFF.

The CDR3 DNA follows: TGTGCCAGCAGTTTAACAGGGAGTCTGGAGACCCAGTACTTC. As protein: CASSLTGSLETQYF. The V call is TRBV27, the J call TRBJ2-5; possible D gene TRBD1, 6 bases. The germline CDR1 and CDR2 sequences are MNHEY and SMNVEV (reference sequence). V shed 2 bases and J shed 5 bases, with 12 bases lying between them. This CDR3 region has 14 residues.

The chain uses TRBV27 and TRBJ1-4; maybe TRBD1 (6 bases). Germline-derived CDR1 and CDR2 are MNHEY and SMNVEV (reference sequence). The CDR3 extends over 15 amino acids. Trimming removed 6 bases at V and 10 bases at J, with 21 bases between. CDR3 sequence: CASSPWGQGSRKLFF. As DNA, the CDR3 is TGTGCCAGCAGCCCCTGGGGGCAGGGGTCTAGAAAACTGTTTTTT.

The chain employs TRBV5-6 and TRBJ1-1; D may be TRBD1 (5 bases). Germline V lookup: CDR1 SGHDT, CDR2 YYEEEE. With 6 bases removed from V and 4 bases from J, the gap between germline ends came to 10 bases. The CDR3 has 12 amino acids. The CDR3 protein is CASNRTCTEAFF. DNA for the CDR3: TGTGCCAGCAACAGGACGTGCACTGAAGCTTTCTTT.

The gene calls are TRBV7-3 and TRBJ1-2; 9 bases map to TRBD1. The CDR3 covers 14 residues. In germline, CDR1 is SGHTA, CDR2 FQGTGA. The ends lost 2 bases at V and 6 bases at J; junction bases unmatched: 4. CDR3 sequence reads: CASSLGTGTDGYTF. CDR3 DNA sequence: TGTGCCAGCAGCTTAGGGACAGGGACTGATGGCTACACCTTC.

This clone was seen only a few times. The CDR3 bases are TGTGCCAGCATGGGGCCTCGTGGCTACACCTTC. Protein: CASMGPRGYTF. The rearrangement links TRBV2 to TRBJ1-2; D may be TRBD1 (5 bases). Germline loops: CDR1 SNHLY, CDR2 FYNNEI. CDR3 length: 11 amino acids. V lost 7 bases, J lost 7 bases, and 10 bases lay in between.